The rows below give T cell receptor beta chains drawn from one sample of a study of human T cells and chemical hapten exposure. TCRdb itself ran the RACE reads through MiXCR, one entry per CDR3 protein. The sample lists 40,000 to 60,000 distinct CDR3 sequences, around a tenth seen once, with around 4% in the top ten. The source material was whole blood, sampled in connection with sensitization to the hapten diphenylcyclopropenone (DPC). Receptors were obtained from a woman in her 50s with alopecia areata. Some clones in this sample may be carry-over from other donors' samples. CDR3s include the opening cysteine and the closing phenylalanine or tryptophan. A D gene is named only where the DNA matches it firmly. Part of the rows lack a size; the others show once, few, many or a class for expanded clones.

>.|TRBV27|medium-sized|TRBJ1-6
TGTGCCAGCAGTTTCTCCACCTATAATTCACCCCTCCACTTT
CASSFSTYNSPLHF
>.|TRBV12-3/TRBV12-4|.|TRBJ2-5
TGTGCCAGCAGTTTAAGGTTTGGGGGAGTTCAAGAGACCCAGTACTTC
CASSLRFGGVQETQYF
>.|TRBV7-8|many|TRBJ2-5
TGTGCCAGCAGCTTTCGGGAGAGGGGACAAGAGACCCAGTACTTC
CASSFRERGQETQYF
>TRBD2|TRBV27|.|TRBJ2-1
TGTGCCAGCAGCATATTCGGGGGGGCGGACTTCTCCTACAATGAGCAGTTCTTC
CASSIFGGADFSYNEQFF
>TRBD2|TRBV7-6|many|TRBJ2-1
TGTGCCAGCAGCCCCGGACTAGCGGGAGTAAGAGGGAATGAGCAGTTCTTC
CASSPGLAGVRGNEQFF
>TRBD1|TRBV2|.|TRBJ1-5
TGTGCCAGCACGGACAGGGTGACCGCCAATCAGCCCCAGCATTTT
CASTDRVTANQPQHF
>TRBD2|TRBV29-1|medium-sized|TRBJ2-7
TGCAGCGTTTGGGGACTAGCGGGTTACGAGCAGTACTTC
CSVWGLAGYEQYF
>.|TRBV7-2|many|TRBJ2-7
TGTGCCAGCAGCTTAGCCGACTCCTACGAGCAGTACTTC
CASSLADSYEQYF
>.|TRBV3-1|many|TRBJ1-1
TGTGCCAGCAGCCAAGAAGCTAAGGGGCGGAGGACTGAAGCTTTCTTT
CASSQEAKGRRTEAFF
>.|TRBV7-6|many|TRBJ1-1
TGTGCCAGCAGCTTAGGTCCGACATTCAGCACTGAAGCTTTCTTT
CASSLGPTFSTEAFF
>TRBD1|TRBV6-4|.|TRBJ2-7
TGTGCCAGCACCAGACAGGGCGCGTCCTACGAGCAGTACTTC
CASTRQGASYEQYF
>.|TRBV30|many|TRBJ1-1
TGTGCCTGGAGTGTACTGGGTCACACTGAAGCTTTCTTT
CAWSVLGHTEAFF
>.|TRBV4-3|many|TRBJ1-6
TGCGCCAGCAGCCAAGAGCGATCGGTGCGGGGACTCTATAATTCACCCCTCCACTTT
CASSQERSVRGLYNSPLHF
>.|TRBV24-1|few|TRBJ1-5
TGTGCCACCAGTGGTGTCCGGGACAATCAGCCCCAGCATTTT
CATSGVRDNQPQHF
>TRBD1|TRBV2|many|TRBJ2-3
TGTGCCAGCAGTACGACAGGGTATACCACAGATACGCAGTATTTT
CASSTTGYTTDTQYF
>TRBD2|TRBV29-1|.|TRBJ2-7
TGCAGCGCTCAAACTAGCGGGAGGTCCTACGAGCAGTACTTC
CSAQTSGRSYEQYF
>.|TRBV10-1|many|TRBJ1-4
TGCGCCAGCAGTGAGCCCAACGACCCGGGACGTTTGATTGCAACTAATGAAAAACTGTTTTTT
CASSEPNDPGRLIATNEKLFF
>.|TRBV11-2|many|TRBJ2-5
TGTGCCAGCAGCCCCGAATTGACCCTCGAGGTTCAGGCCCAGTACTTC
CASSPELTLEVQAQYF
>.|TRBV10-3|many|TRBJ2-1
TGTGCCATCAGTGAGTCGAATAGCCTGGAGTGGGATGAGCAGTTCTTC
CAISESNSLEWDEQFF
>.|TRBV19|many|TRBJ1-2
TGTGCCAGTAGTCCCAAGCCCGGGTTATTGGATGGCTACACCTTC
CASSPKPGLLDGYTF
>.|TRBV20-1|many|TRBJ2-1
TGCAGTGTAGGGGGTACCTACAATGAGCAGTTCTTC
CSVGGTYNEQFF
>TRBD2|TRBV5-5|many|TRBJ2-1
TGTGCCAGCAGCTCGTTAGCGGGAGGGCCGGGAAAGCAGTTCTTC
CASSSLAGGPGKQFF
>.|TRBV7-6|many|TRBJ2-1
TGTGCCAGCAGCTTAGAAAGGGGCAATGAGCAGTTCTTC
CASSLERGNEQFF
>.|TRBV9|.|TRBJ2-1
TGTGCCAGCAGCGTAGCTACTGGGAGTGGCAGCTCCTACAATGAGCAGTTCTTC
CASSVATGSGSSYNEQFF
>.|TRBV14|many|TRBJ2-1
TGTGCCAGCAGCCAAGGAGGTAGCTCCTACAATGAGCAGTTCTTC
CASSQGGSSYNEQFF
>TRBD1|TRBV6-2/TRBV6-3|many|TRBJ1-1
TGTGCCAGCAGTTTATCCGGGACAGACCTTTTTCGGGCTGAAGCTTTCTTT
CASSLSGTDLFRAEAFF
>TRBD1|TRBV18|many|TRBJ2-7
TGTGCCAGCTCACAAGGACAGGGCACCTACGAGCAGTACTTC
CASSQGQGTYEQYF
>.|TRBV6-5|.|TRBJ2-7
TGTGCCAGCAGTTACTCGGCTAACCTCAGACCCTACGAGCAGTACTTC
CASSYSANLRPYEQYF
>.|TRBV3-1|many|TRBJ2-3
TGTGCCAGCGTCGCTGCAGATACGCAGTATTTT
CASVAADTQYF
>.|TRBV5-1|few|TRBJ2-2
TGCGTCAGCAATCAGGGGCTTTTCACCGGGGAGCTGTTTTTT
CVSNQGLFTGELFF
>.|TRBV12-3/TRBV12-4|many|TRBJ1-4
TGTGCCAGCAGTCCTACAGGGAGGGTTGAAAAACTGTTTTTT
CASSPTGRVEKLFF
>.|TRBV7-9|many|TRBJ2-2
TGTGCCAGCAGAAAAAGGAGCACATCGAACACCGGGGAGCTGTTTTTT
CASRKRSTSNTGELFF
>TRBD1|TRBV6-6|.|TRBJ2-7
TGTGCCAGCAGTGGACAGGATTCTTCTGGCGAGCAGTACTTC
CASSGQDSSGEQYF
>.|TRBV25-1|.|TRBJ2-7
TGTGCCAGCAGTGTCGCTTACGAGCAGTACTTC
CASSVAYEQYF
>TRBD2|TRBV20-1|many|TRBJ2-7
TGTGGGTTTTCTAGGGCGGGAGGGCCTCAGTTTGGCGAGCAGTACTTC
CGFSRAGGPQFGEQYF
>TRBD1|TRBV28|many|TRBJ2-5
TGTGCCAGCAGTCTTCCGGGACAGGGGGGGACCCAGTACTTC
CASSLPGQGGTQYF
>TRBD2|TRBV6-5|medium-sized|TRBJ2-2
TGTGCCAGCCGCGGGGGGACCGGGGAGCTGTTTTTT
CASRGGTGELFF
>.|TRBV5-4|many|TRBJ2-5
TGTGCCAGCAGATTAGGGGGACAAGAGACCCAGTACTTC
CASRLGGQETQYF
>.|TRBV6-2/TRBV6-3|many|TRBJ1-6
TGTGCCAGCAACTCCGGTGGAGGGTTTAATTCACCCCTCCACTTT
CASNSGGGFNSPLHF
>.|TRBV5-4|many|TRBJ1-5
TGTGCCAGCAGCTTGGAGGGGGGCTTGGGTCAGCCCCAGCATTTT
CASSLEGGLGQPQHF
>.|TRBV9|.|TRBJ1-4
TGTGCCAGCAGCGTAGCCATGAGCGGGTCCAGAGAAAAACTGTTTTTT
CASSVAMSGSREKLFF
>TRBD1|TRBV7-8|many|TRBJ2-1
TGTGCCAGCAGCTTAGTTGACAGGGGCAATGAGCAGTTCTTC
CASSLVDRGNEQFF
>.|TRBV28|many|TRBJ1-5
TGTGCCAGCAGTTTCGGGGAAGGGCAGCATTTT
CASSFGEGQHF
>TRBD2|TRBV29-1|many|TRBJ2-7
TGCAGCGCGGCCCCATTCGGCCTAGCGGGTGCCTACGAGCAGTACTTC
CSAAPFGLAGAYEQYF
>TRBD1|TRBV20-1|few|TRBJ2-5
TGCAGTGCTCCCCGGACAGGGGTCGAGACCCAGTACTTC
CSAPRTGVETQYF
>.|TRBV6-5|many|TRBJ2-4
TGTGCCAGCAGGGGGTCAAACAAAAACATTCAGTACTTC
CASRGSNKNIQYF
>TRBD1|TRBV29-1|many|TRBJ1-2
TGCAGCGTTGAGAACCCGGGACAGGGGAATTGGGGCTACACCTTC
CSVENPGQGNWGYTF
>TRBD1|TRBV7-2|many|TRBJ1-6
TGTGCCAGCAGCCAACGCCGGACAGGGACCTATAATTCACCCCTCCACTTT
CASSQRRTGTYNSPLHF
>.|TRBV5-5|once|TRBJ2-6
TGTGGCAGCAGCTTGGGACACCACTCTGGGGCCAACGTCCTGACTTTC
CGSSLGHHSGANVLTF
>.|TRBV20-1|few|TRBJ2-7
TGCAGTGCTCGCCGTGGCCTCTACGAGCAGTACTTC
CSARRGLYEQYF
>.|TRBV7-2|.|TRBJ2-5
TGTGCCAGCAGCTTAAGCAGGGAAGAGACCCAGTACTTC
CASSLSREETQYF
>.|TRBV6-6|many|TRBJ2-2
TGTGCCAGCAGTCCCCGACAGCGGGCGGACACCGGGGAGCTGTTTTTT
CASSPRQRADTGELFF
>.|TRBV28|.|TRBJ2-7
TGTGCCAGCAGTTTGTGGCGGGCGGGCAAGTCCTACGAGCAGTACTTC
CASSLWRAGKSYEQYF
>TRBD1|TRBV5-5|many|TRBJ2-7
TGTGCCAGCAGCGCTGGAGGGACAGGGGCCCACGAGCAGTACTTC
CASSAGGTGAHEQYF
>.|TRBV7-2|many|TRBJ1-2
TGTGCCAGCAACGATAGGGCTGGCGGCTACACCTTC
CASNDRAGGYTF
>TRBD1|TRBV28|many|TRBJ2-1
TGTGCCAGCAGTTTATCGCCCCGGACAGGGGGTAATGAGCAGTTCTTC
CASSLSPRTGGNEQFF
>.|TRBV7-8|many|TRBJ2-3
TGTGCCAGCAGCTCTTACCCCGGGACACCCCCTAGCACAGATACGCAGTATTTT
CASSSYPGTPPSTDTQYF